This T cell receptor (beta chain) was recovered during a study of T cells in narcolepsy. With respect to this clone: What it binds is unknown.

V shed 0 bases and J 3 bases; nucleotides not matched to a gene: 4. Germline-derived CDR1 and CDR2 are LGHNA and YSLEER. CDR3 length equals 17 residues. Some clones are missing from TCRdb's copy, which holds only in-frame ones; the method was immunoSEQ multiplex PCR. This sample yields 25,000 or so clones, of which approximately 85% are seen a single time; roughly 10% belongs to the top ten. Whole-study findings and limits: Some memory CD4+ repertoires had no autoreactive clone sequences. Autoreactive HCRT-specific and TRIB2-specific clonotypes were marked in same-patient CSF-versus-blood CD4+ comparisons. Blood of same and different patients, but not healthy controls, reportedly held recurring autoreactive clonotypes.

This chain uses TRBV4-3 with TRBJ2-4; 11 bases are shared with TRBD2. This clonotype originated in a human donor in good health. Sequences were obtained from memory (CD45RA-) CD4+ T cells from blood. The CDR3 DNA sequence: TGCGCCAGCAGCCAAGATTTAGCGGGAGGGGGCAAAAACATTCAGTACTTC. Protein sequence: CASSQDLAGGGKNIQYF.